This T cell receptor beta chain was sequenced during a study of blood T cell repertoires in COVID-19. Across the whole study: Both acute and convalescent COVID-19 samples were obtained from the United States, Italy and Spain.

Sequenced by immunoSEQ multiplex PCR; TCRdb stores in-frame clones only, minus some. The table includes 150,000 to 190,000 clones, about 81% detected once. J was trimmed by 7 bases and V by 5 bases; bases with no gene match: 12. The CDR3 runs to 15 residues. Germline V CDR1 and CDR2: SGHTA, FQGNSA. Participants were aged about 18 to 90 years, lived in 24 US areas, and enrolled virtually. Participant reports of clinical history set cohort assignment. Donors of Cohort 3 who recovered were those that had two negative PCRs, clearance, or symptom resolution. Material for sequencing was PBMCs or T cells enriched from blood (not recorded which). The receptor was isolated from a man aged 45-60 years who had recovered from COVID-19. The V and J genes are TRBV7-2 and TRBJ1-2, with 8 bases aligning to TRBD1. The CDR3 DNA reads as TGTGCCAGCAGCCCCAGGACAGGGACTTTACTTGGCTACACCTTC. As protein: CASSPRTGTLLGYTF.